These 12 T cell receptor beta chains originate from one sample sequenced in a study of control samples from healthy donors and cancer patients. Produced via immunoSEQ multiplex PCR; TCRdb's table is partial and in-frame only. The profile shows around 200,000 clones, just under 95% of them singletons. Sequenced sample: blood. These receptor sequences come from a man aged 50-60 years in good health.

This rearrangement joins TRBV19 to TRBJ2-1, with TRBD1 matching over 9 bases. J lost 8 bases, V lost 5 bases, and 7 bases had no gene match. CDR3 size: 14 residues. In germline, CDR1 is LNHDA, CDR2 SQIVND (reference sequence). The CDR3 nucleotides read TGTGCCAGTAGTCTCCGACAGGGGGGCGATGAGCAGTTCTTC. This sequence encodes CASSLRQGGDEQFF.

This clone was picked up one time. The chain combines TRBV18 with TRBJ2-1; 8 nucleotides agree with TRBD1. This CDR3 is built from 15 residues. The germline gives CDR1 KGHSH, CDR2 LQKENI. The J segment lost 11 bases and the V segment lost 6 bases, leaving 15 bases of the junction unmatched. The DNA of the CDR3 is TGTGCCAGCTCCTCAGGGACAGGAGTTACTGAACAGCAGTTCTTC. Amino acid sequence: CASSSGTGVTEQQFF.

This rearrangement joins TRBV5-1 to TRBJ1-1; D is perhaps TRBD1 (6 bases). V lost 4 bases to trimming and J lost 5 bases, with 24 bases between them. Germline loops: CDR1 SGHRS, CDR2 YFSETQ. The CDR3 totals 17 residues. Here the CDR3 reads CASSPLRDNLGGTEAFF. The CDR3 bases are TGCGCCAGCAGCCCGTTACGGGACAACCTGGGTGGAACTGAAGCTTTCTTT.

The chain carries TRBV7-2 and TRBJ1-5, with a tentative D call TRBD1 (6 bases). Germline V gives CDR1 SGHTA, CDR2 FQGNSA. V was clipped by 7 bases and J by 7 bases, with 17 bases between them. CDR3 length: 14 residues. DNA of the CDR3: TGTGCCAGCAATCTACAGGGCTCTAACCAGCCCCAGCATTTT. Amino acid sequence: CASNLQGSNQPQHF.

This clone has a single count. The chain uses TRBV7-2 and TRBJ2-1; D may match TRBD1 or TRBD2 (5 bases each). Between the trimmed V and J ends, which lost 5 bases and 0 bases, there was a span of 11 bases. Germline CDR1 is SGHTA and CDR2 is FQGNSA. The CDR3 is 15 amino acids. Here the CDR3 DNA reads TGTGCCAGCAGCCACCGGGACGACTCCTACAATGAGCAGTTCTTC. Its translation is CASSHRDDSYNEQFF.

This rearrangement joins TRBV5-1 to TRBJ1-1, with 7 bases fitting TRBD1. V dropped 2 bases and J dropped 2; count of bases not matched to a gene: 6. There are 15 residues in the CDR3. In germline, CDR1 is SGHRS, CDR2 YFSETQ. CDR3 bases: TGCGCCAGCAGCTTTACCGGGACAGCTAACACTGAAGCTTTCTTT. Protein sequence: CASSFTGTANTEAFF.

The genes are TRBV6-2 or TRBV6-3 and TRBJ2-7; 7 bases map to TRBD2. The germline gives CDR1 MNHEY, CDR2 SVGEGT. This CDR3 has 15 residues. J gave up 3 bases and V 5 bases, and 10 bases lay outside the gene matches. The CDR3 sequence is CASSIPRGGGYEQYF. The CDR3 DNA reads as TGTGCCAGCAGTATCCCGCGCGGGGGAGGCTACGAGCAGTACTTC.

This rearrangement joins TRBV9 to TRBJ1-2; 8 nucleotides align to TRBD1. After removal of 4 bases from V and 2 bases from J, the junction contained 4 bases not matched to a gene. Germline lookup yields CDR1 SGDLS and CDR2 YYNGEE. The CDR3 loop spans 14 amino acids. The CDR3 region is CASSLRTGNYGYTF. The CDR3 DNA reads as TGTGCCAGCAGCCTCCGGACAGGGAACTATGGCTACACCTTC.

The chain combines TRBV7-9 with TRBJ1-1, with 11 bases lining up with TRBD1. The CDR3 has 13 amino acids. The V gene's germline CDR1 is SEHNR and CDR2 FQNEAQ (reference sequence). Germline trimming cut 6 bases from V and 4 bases from J; bases unmatched to any gene: 1. The CDR3 coding sequence is TGTGCCAGCAGGGGGACAGGGGGCACTGAAGCTTTCTTT. Translation gives CASRGTGGTEAFF.

This chain links TRBV20-1 with TRBJ1-6; tentative D call: TRBD1 (6 bases). CDR3 length: 13 residues. Germline values: CDR1 DFQATT, CDR2 SNEGSKA (reference sequence). V was cut by 3 bases and J by 8 bases, with 11 bases left in between. The CDR3: CSASWGLDSPLHF. For the CDR3, the DNA is TGCAGTGCTAGTTGGGGGCTTGATTCACCCCTCCACTTT.

This clone was detected only once. The genes are TRBV24-1 and TRBJ2-3, with D unclear. Germline V lookup: CDR1 KGHDR, CDR2 SFDVKD. Trimming took off 5 bases at V and 1 base at J, with 6 bases between the two ends. This CDR3 spans 13 amino acids. The chain's CDR3 is CATSGGGTDTQYF. CDR3 bases: TGTGCCACCAGTGGTGGGGGCACAGATACGCAGTATTTT.

The chain employs TRBV7-9 and TRBJ1-2, with a possible D match to TRBD1 (5 bases). The CDR3 is made up of 12 amino acids. Between the trimmed V and J ends, which lost 5 bases and 4 bases, there was a span of 8 bases. Germline V gene lookup returns CDR1 SEHNR and CDR2 FQNEAQ (reference sequence). This chain's CDR3 is CASSRDGYGYTF. The DNA of the CDR3 is TGTGCCAGCAGCCGGGACGGCTATGGCTACACCTTC.